Listed here are 17 T cell receptor beta chains from one sample, sequenced in a study of cytomegalovirus exposure and HLA in healthy donors. Primers included in the PCR were 60 Vbeta and 13 Jbeta primers. The table came from immunoSEQ multiplex PCR; TCRdb's copy has only in-frame clones and leaves some out. This sample carries about 170,000 clones, roughly 85% of them seen once, and the ten largest clones take approximately 6%. Sequencing input: PBMCs. These receptors were taken from a man aged 40-55 years in good health and CMV-seropositive.

The CDR3 region has the DNA TGTGCCAGCAGCGCGGGATTTGGGAAATACTACGAGCAGTACTTC. Translation gives CASSAGFGKYYEQYF. The gene calls are TRBV6-5 and TRBJ2-7; tentative D call: TRBD2 (6 bases). Germline-derived CDR1 and CDR2 are MNHEY and SVGAGI. This CDR3 spans 15 amino acids. Trimming took off 6 bases at V and 3 bases at J, with 18 bases between the two ends.

The J gene is TRBJ2-3, the V gene TRBV15; 11 bases are shared with TRBD2. The CDR3 is 17 residues long. The germline V gene has CDR1 LNHNV and CDR2 YYDKDF (reference sequence). Trimming cost V 0 bases and J 4 bases; bases outside gene matches: 6. The CDR3 region has the DNA TGTGCCACCAGCAGAGATCCCGTAGCGGGAGGGCCAGATACGCAGTATTTT. This translates into CATSRDPVAGGPDTQYF.

CDR3 nucleotides: TGTGCCAGCAGCGACCCCCTGTGGAGCGGGTCTACCTCCTACAATGAGCAGTTCTTC. Encoded protein: CASSDPLWSGSTSYNEQFF. The rearrangement uses TRBV9 and TRBJ2-1; a possible D gene is TRBD2 (6 bases). Looked up from germline, CDR1 is SGDLS and CDR2 is YYNGEE. V shed 3 bases and J shed 0 bases, with 22 bases lying between them. The CDR3 sequence is 19 residues long.

The V call is TRBV12-2, the J call TRBJ1-4. TRBV12-2 counts as a pseudogene. The CDR3 is 18 residues long. CDR3 bases: TGTGCAAGTCGCTTCGAGCCGGGACTGACTAAAACTAATGAAAAACTGTTTTTT. This translates into CASRFEPGLTKTNEKLFF.

The table lists this clone with a few counts. V is TRBV6-5 and J is TRBJ2-3, with a possible D match to TRBD2 (6 bases). Germline assignment: CDR1 MNHEY and CDR2 SVGAGI. With 0 bases removed from V and 3 bases from J, the gap between germline ends came to 7 bases. The CDR3 has 14 amino acids. CDR3 bases: TGTGCCAGCAGTTACTCCGGGGGAACAGATACGCAGTATTTT. Translation: CASSYSGGTDTQYF.

This chain connects TRBV6-6 to TRBJ1-1, with a possible D match to TRBD1 (5 bases). V was clipped by 6 bases and J by 0 bases, with 11 bases between them. The CDR3 runs to 14 residues. The V gene's germline CDR1 is MNHNY and CDR2 SVGAGI (reference sequence). CDR3 coding DNA: TGTGCCAGCAGCCCAGGGTCCGTGAACACTGAAGCTTTCTTT. It encodes CASSPGSVNTEAFF.

The CDR3 sequence: CASIPIPGSYNEQFF. The CDR3 region has the DNA TGCGCCAGCATCCCGATACCGGGCTCCTACAATGAGCAGTTCTTC. The chain employs TRBV5-1 and TRBJ2-1; no reliable D call. Germline CDR1 and CDR2: SGHRS and YFSETQ. The V end lost 6 bases, the J end lost 0 bases, and 13 bases lay between the germline ends. This CDR3 has 15 amino acids.

The V gene is TRBV11-2, the J gene TRBJ2-7; the D gene is possibly TRBD2 (5 bases). Germline assignment: CDR1 SGHAT and CDR2 FQNNGV. V gave up 5 bases and J gave up 1 base, with 9 bases separating them. This CDR3 contains 13 residues. The CDR3 nucleotides are TGTGCCAGCAGCACCACTAGATCCTACGAGCAGTACTTC. This sequence encodes CASSTTRSYEQYF.

This clone was seen only a few times. The V gene is TRBV4-2, the J gene TRBJ2-3, with D possibly matching TRBD1 (6 bases). This CDR3 has 15 amino acids. The V gene's germline CDR1 is LGHNA and CDR2 YNFKEQ. Trimming removed 4 bases at V and 1 base at J, with 12 bases between. This CDR3 reads CASSLWDTRTDTQYF. The CDR3 DNA sequence: TGTGCCAGCAGCCTATGGGACACTCGCACAGATACGCAGTATTTT.

The V gene is TRBV9, the J gene TRBJ1-6; a weak D match, TRBD1 (6 bases). Germline assignment: CDR1 SGDLS and CDR2 YYNGEE. The CDR3 covers 14 residues. The germline V and J ends were trimmed by 4 bases and 10 bases, with 15 bases remaining between them. CDR3 amino acids: CASSKEGVGSPLHF. The CDR3 DNA reads TGTGCCAGCAGCAAAGAGGGGGTTGGGTCACCCCTCCACTTT.

V is TRBV19 and J is TRBJ2-5; D perhaps matches TRBD1 (6 bases). This CDR3 is built from 13 residues. Germline CDR1 is LNHDA and CDR2 is SQIVND (reference sequence). Trimming removed 5 bases at V and 5 bases at J, with 12 bases between. CDR3 DNA sequence: TGTGCCAGTAGTTTACAGGGCCTGGAGACCCAGTACTTC. Its protein is CASSLQGLETQYF.

The chain links TRBV28 to TRBJ1-2; TRBD1 might be the D (5 bases). V was cut by 5 bases and J by 3 bases, with 16 bases left in between. The CDR3 spans 15 residues. Per the germline V gene, CDR1 is MDHEN and CDR2 is SYDVKM. CDR3 loop: CASSTFTGGDYGYTF. For the CDR3, the DNA is TGTGCCAGCAGTACGTTTACAGGTGGAGACTATGGCTACACCTTC.

This clone was seen a handful of times. This chain uses TRBV7-9 with TRBJ2-2, with 13 bases identical to TRBD2. This CDR3 has 18 residues. With V trimmed by 4 bases and J by 0 bases, 5 bases remained unmatched. CDR1 and CDR2 from the germline V gene are SEHNR and FQNEAQ (reference sequence). The CDR3, as DNA: TGTGCCAGCAGCTCGGGACTAGCGGGAACTTCGAACACCGGGGAGCTGTTTTTT. Translating gives CASSSGLAGTSNTGELFF.

The genes are TRBV2 and TRBJ2-2, with no clear D. Trimming left V 7 bases short and J 0 bases short, with 12 bases between. The CDR3 length is 15 residues. Germline V gene lookup returns CDR1 SNHLY and CDR2 FYNNEI. The CDR3 reads CASKLTVPNTGELFF. CDR3 bases: TGTGCCAGCAAGCTAACGGTTCCGAACACCGGGGAGCTGTTTTTT.

The rearrangement joins TRBV9 to TRBJ1-2, with D possibly TRBD1 on 5 matching bases. CDR3 length equals 14 residues. The germline V gene encodes CDR1 SGDLS and CDR2 YYNGEE. The germline V and J ends were trimmed by 3 bases and 4 bases, with 13 bases remaining between them. The CDR3 DNA is TGTGCCAGCAGCGCCGGGGGGGTCGGCTATGGCTACACCTTC. As protein: CASSAGGVGYGYTF.

The genes are TRBV29-1 and TRBJ2-3, with 15 positions matching TRBD2. The V gene's germline CDR1 is SQVTM and CDR2 ANQGSEA. The CDR3 loop spans 15 amino acids. V lost 5 bases and J lost 6; bases outside the gene matches: 6. CDR3 sequence (DNA): TGCAGCGTTACCGGACTAGCGGGAGGGGGGGATACGCAGTATTTT. Amino acids: CSVTGLAGGGDTQYF.

The chain is built from TRBV5-1 and TRBJ2-1, with D possibly being TRBD2 (6 bases). The CDR3 runs 16 residues. The germline V gene has CDR1 SGHRS and CDR2 YFSETQ. The V end was cut by 5 bases, the J end by 10 bases, with 25 bases between. The CDR3 nucleotides are TGCGCCAGCAGAGCTAGGCGGGACCCCGGAGGATCCGAGCAGTTCTTC. This translates into CASRARRDPGGSEQFF.